A single TCR beta chain is shown here with its context. The record originates from a study of response to subunit inactivated influenza vaccine. TCRdb independently ran MiXCR on the RT-PCR reads; one entry per CDR3 protein. This table holds 650,000 to 800,000 distinct CDR3 sequences, approximately 17% found once. Per germline, CDR1 DFQATT and CDR2 SNEGSKA (reference sequence). V lost 5 bases and J lost 1; bases outside the gene matches: 3. The CDR3 runs 16 residues. This sequence originates from a man over 45 who received an inactivated influenza vaccine. The input for sequencing was PBMCs from blood, taken about 5 days after vaccination. The chain combines TRBV20-1 with TRBJ2-3; 16 positions match TRBD2. The CDR3 DNA reads TGCAGTGCTTCGGGGACTAGCGGGGGGGGCACAGATACGCAGTATTTT. As protein: CSASGTSGGGTDTQYF.